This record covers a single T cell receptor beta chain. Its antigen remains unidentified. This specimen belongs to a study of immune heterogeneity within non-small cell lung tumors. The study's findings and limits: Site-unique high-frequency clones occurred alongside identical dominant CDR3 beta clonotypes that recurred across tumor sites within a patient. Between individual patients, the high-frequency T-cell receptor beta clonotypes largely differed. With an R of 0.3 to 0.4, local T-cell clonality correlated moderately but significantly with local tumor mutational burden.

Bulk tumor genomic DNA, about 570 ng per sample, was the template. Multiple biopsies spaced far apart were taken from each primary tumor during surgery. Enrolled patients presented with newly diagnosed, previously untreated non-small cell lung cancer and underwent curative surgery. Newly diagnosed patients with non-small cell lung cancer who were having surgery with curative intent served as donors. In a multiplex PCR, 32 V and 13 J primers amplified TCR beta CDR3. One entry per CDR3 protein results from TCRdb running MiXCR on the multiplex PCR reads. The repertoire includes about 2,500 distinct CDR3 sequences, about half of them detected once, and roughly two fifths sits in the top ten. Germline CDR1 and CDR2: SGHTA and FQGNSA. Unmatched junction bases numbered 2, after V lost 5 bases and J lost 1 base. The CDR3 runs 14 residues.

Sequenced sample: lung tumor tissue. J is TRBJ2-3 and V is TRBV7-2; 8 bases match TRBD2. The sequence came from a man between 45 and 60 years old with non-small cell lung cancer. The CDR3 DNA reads TGTGCCAGCAGCAAGACTAGCGGCACAGATACGCAGTATTTT. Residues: CASSKTSGTDTQYF.